These 19 T cell receptor beta chains share one sample of origin, sequenced in a study of blood T cell repertoires in COVID-19. Sequencing was performed with immunoSEQ multiplex PCR; in TCRdb, only in-frame clones are kept and a portion is missing. The sample lists roughly 150,000 clones, 84% occurring once. The source material was PBMCs or T cells enriched from blood (not recorded which). These TCRs come from a woman in her 50s who had recovered from COVID-19.

The rearrangement links TRBV28 to TRBJ1-5; a possible D gene is TRBD1 (6 bases). CDR3 length: 16 residues. Trimming shortened V by 6 bases and J by 0 bases, and 15 bases separated the two germline ends. CDR1 is MDHEN, CDR2 SYDVKM, per germline. The CDR3 loop reads CASSSSGTLSNQPQHF. The CDR3 coding sequence is TGTGCCAGCAGCAGCAGTGGGACACTTAGCAATCAGCCCCAGCATTTT.

As DNA, the CDR3 is TGTGCCAGCAGCCAAGTCTACCCAGGGCGAGAAACTGAAGCTTTCTTT. Translating it yields CASSQVYPGRETEAFF. The chain couples TRBV3-1 (or the pseudogene TRBV3-2) to TRBJ1-1; the D gene is possibly TRBD1 (5 bases). The CDR3 totals 16 residues. Germline V gene lookup returns CDR1 LGHDT and CDR2 YNNKEL (reference sequence). Trimming pared 1 base from V and 5 bases from J, leaving 17 bases between.

This clone was observed a few times. CDR3 bases: TGTGCCAGCAGTCCGAGCCGCTCCTACGAGCAGTACTTC. This codes for CASSPSRSYEQYF. V is TRBV9 and J is TRBJ2-7; no reliable D call. The CDR3 extends over 13 amino acids. Germline CDR1 and CDR2: SGDLS and YYNGEE. V shed 5 bases and J shed 0 bases, with 9 bases lying between them.

The J gene is TRBJ2-5, the V gene TRBV7-2, with 8 bases fitting TRBD2. This CDR3 comprises 15 residues. The J segment lost 3 bases and the V segment lost 0 bases, leaving 3 bases of the junction unmatched. Germline V CDR1 and CDR2: SGHTA, FQGNSA. The CDR3: CASSLAVAGKETQYF. As DNA, the CDR3 is TGTGCCAGCAGCTTAGCGGTAGCGGGAAAAGAGACCCAGTACTTC.

The V call is TRBV5-1, the J call TRBJ1-1; possible D gene TRBD1, 6 bases. There are 16 residues in the CDR3. Trimming took off 4 bases at V and 4 bases at J, with 20 bases between the two ends. Germline CDR1 SGHRS, CDR2 YFSETQ. The CDR3 bases are TGCGCCAGCAGCCCCCAAACGGGGGGCGGAGGCACTGAAGCTTTCTTT. This translates into CASSPQTGGGGTEAFF.

This clone appeared a single time. This chain links TRBV28 with TRBJ2-3; 13 bases map to TRBD2. Germline V gene sequence: CDR1 MDHEN, CDR2 SYDVKM. Losses at the gene ends were 5 bases for V and 5 bases for J; bases not matched to a gene: 19. The CDR3 is made up of 20 amino acids. This chain's CDR3 is CASSPSGLAGVWAKRDTQYF. The CDR3 DNA sequence: TGTGCCAGCAGTCCATCCGGACTAGCGGGAGTCTGGGCCAAGAGAGATACGCAGTATTTT.

The chain recombines TRBV12-3 or TRBV12-4 with TRBJ2-1, with D unclear. The V end lost 6 bases, the J end lost 13 bases, and 13 bases lay between the germline ends. This CDR3 spans 11 amino acids. Here the CDR3 DNA reads TGTGCCAGCAGCCCTACCTATAAACAGTTCTTC. This translates into CASSPTYKQFF.

The V and J genes are TRBV7-8 and TRBJ1-6; 8 bases are a match to TRBD1. J gave up 9 bases and V 4 bases, and 5 bases lay outside the gene matches. The CDR3 sequence is 14 residues long. Germline CDR1 and CDR2: SGHVS and FQNEAQ. The DNA of the CDR3 is TGTGCCAGCAGCTCGACAGGGGCCAGTTCACCCCTCCACTTT. Translation: CASSSTGASSPLHF.

This chain connects TRBV7-2 to TRBJ2-2; 8 bases fit TRBD2. The CDR3 is 18 residues long. After removal of 5 bases from V and 0 bases from J, the junction contained 11 bases not matched to a gene. The germline CDR1 and CDR2 sequences are SGHTA and FQGNSA. The CDR3 DNA sequence: TGTGCCAGCAGCCCCCGTCGGGCGGGAGGCACGAACACCGGGGAGCTGTTTTTT. The encoded protein is CASSPRRAGGTNTGELFF. The variable domain in full, completed from reference TRBV7-2 and TRBJ2-2, reads GAGVSQSPSNKVTEKGKDVELRCDPISGHTALYWYRQSLGQGLEFLIYFQGNSAPDKSGLPSDRFSAERTGGSVSTLTIQRTQQEDSAVYLCASSPRRAGGTNTGELFFGEGSRLTVL.

V and J are TRBV7-9 and TRBJ1-2, with 9 bases identical to TRBD1. V lost 5 bases and J lost 5; bases outside the gene matches: 9. This CDR3 is 15 amino acids long. Germline CDR1 is SEHNR and CDR2 is FQNEAQ (reference sequence). The DNA of the CDR3 is TGTGCCAGCAGCGACCGCGGGGACAGGGATTATGGCTACACCTTC. Amino acid sequence: CASSDRGDRDYGYTF. Complete variable domain (other parts from reference TRBV7-9 and TRBJ1-2): DTGVSQNPRHKITKRGQNVTFRCDPISEHNRLYWYRQTLGQGPEFLTYFQNEAQLEKSRLLSDRFSAERPKGSFSTLEIQRTEQGDSAMYLCASSDRGDRDYGYTFGSGTRLTVV.

The rearrangement links TRBV24-1 to TRBJ2-5; D remains ambiguous. Germline V gives CDR1 KGHDR, CDR2 SFDVKD. The CDR3 has 14 amino acids. V lost 2 bases and J lost 2, with 8 bases in between. Here the CDR3 reads CATSDWSSQETQYF. The CDR3, as DNA: TGTGCCACCAGTGATTGGAGCTCTCAAGAGACCCAGTACTTC.

The gene calls are TRBV29-1 and TRBJ2-6, with D maybe TRBD1 (6 bases). Germline-derived CDR1 and CDR2 are SQVTM and ANQGSEA. Trimming shortened V by 6 bases and J by 4 bases, and 10 bases separated the two germline ends. The CDR3 covers 13 residues. The CDR3 bases are TGCAGCGTGAGGGGGTCCGGGGCCAACGTCCTGACTTTC. Translating gives CSVRGSGANVLTF. Full variable domain (outside the CDR3, taken from reference TRBV29-1 and TRBJ2-6): SAVISQKPSRDICQRGTSLTIQCQVDSQVTMMFWYRQQPGQSLTLIATANQGSEATYESGFVIDKFPISRPNLTFSTLTVSNMSPEDSSIYLCSVRGSGANVLTFGAGSRLTVL.

This chain uses TRBV28 with TRBJ1-3; no reliable D call. V was pared by 3 bases and J by 2 bases, with 11 bases between. This CDR3 has 15 amino acids. Germline-derived CDR1 and CDR2 are MDHEN and SYDVKM. CDR3 region: CASSFGSGTGNTIYF. Here the CDR3 DNA reads TGTGCCAGCAGTTTTGGCTCGGGGACTGGAAACACCATATATTTT.

The chain combines TRBV28 with TRBJ1-1; 7 bases match TRBD1. V shed 6 bases, J shed 4 bases, and the junction held 23 bases outside the gene matches. CDR1 is MDHEN and CDR2 is SYDVKM in the germline V gene. The CDR3 has 19 amino acids. CDR3 sequence reads: CASRDKIHVQGILSTEAFF. The CDR3 DNA sequence: TGTGCCAGCAGGGACAAGATTCACGTACAGGGGATTCTGAGCACTGAAGCTTTCTTT. The variable domain in full, completed from reference TRBV28 and TRBJ1-1, reads DVKVTQSSRYLVKRTGEKVFLECVQDMDHENMFWYRQDPGLGLRLIYFSYDVKMKEKGDIPEGYSVSREKKERFSLILESASTNQTSMYLCASRDKIHVQGILSTEAFFGQGTRLTVV.

V is TRBV28 and J is TRBJ1-1; 8 bases are shared with TRBD1. V dropped 7 bases and J dropped 1; count of bases not matched to a gene: 5. The germline CDR1 and CDR2 sequences are MDHEN and SYDVKM. The CDR3 has 14 amino acids. CDR3 loop: CASTFQGANTEAFF. In nucleotides, the CDR3 is TGTGCCAGCACCTTCCAGGGGGCGAACACTGAAGCTTTCTTT.

With respect to this clone: Other DNA sequences within the sample encode an identical CDR3. This sequence joins TRBV18 and TRBJ2-7, with 7 positions matching TRBD2. V was clipped by 3 bases and J by 2 bases; unmatched bases: 1. The germline V gene encodes CDR1 KGHSH and CDR2 LQKENI. The CDR3 length is 13 residues. CDR3 DNA sequence: TGTGCCAGCTCACCGGGGGGGACCTACGAGCAGTACTTC. Protein sequence: CASSPGGTYEQYF. The whole variable domain, filled in from reference TRBV18 and TRBJ2-7, reads NAGVMQNPRHLVRRRGQEARLRCSPMKGHSHVYWYRQLPEEGLKFMVYLQKENIIDESGMPKERFSAEFPKEGPSILRIQQVVRGDSAAYFCASSPGGTYEQYFGPGTRLTVT.

This clone was counted between two and nine times. The chain employs TRBV7-6 and TRBJ2-3; 8 bases match TRBD1. Looked up from germline, CDR1 is SGHVS and CDR2 is FNYEAQ. The V segment lost 3 bases and the J segment 0 bases; nucleotides outside the gene matches: 2. This CDR3 comprises 15 residues. This CDR3 is CASSFRQGSTDTQYF. The CDR3 nucleotides are TGTGCCAGCAGCTTCCGACAGGGGAGCACAGATACGCAGTATTTT.

The count of this clone is one. The gene calls are TRBV7-2 and TRBJ1-2; D perhaps matches TRBD1 (6 bases). Per the germline V gene, CDR1 is SGHTA and CDR2 is FQGNSA. This CDR3 is 13 amino acids long. V lost 6 bases and J 5 bases, leaving 13 bases between the germline ends. Here the CDR3 reads CASSPGGRYGYTF. The CDR3 coding sequence is TGTGCCAGCAGTCCGGGGGGCAGGTATGGCTACACCTTC.

The chain employs TRBV4-3 and TRBJ2-2, with D tentatively TRBD2 (6 bases). This CDR3 comprises 18 residues. CDR1 and CDR2 from the germline V gene are LGHNA and YSLEER. V was trimmed by 1 base and J by 6 bases, leaving 21 bases between them. The CDR3 spells CASSQASLETRLSGELFF. The CDR3 DNA reads TGCGCCAGCAGCCAAGCAAGTTTAGAGACTAGGTTGTCCGGGGAGCTGTTTTTT.